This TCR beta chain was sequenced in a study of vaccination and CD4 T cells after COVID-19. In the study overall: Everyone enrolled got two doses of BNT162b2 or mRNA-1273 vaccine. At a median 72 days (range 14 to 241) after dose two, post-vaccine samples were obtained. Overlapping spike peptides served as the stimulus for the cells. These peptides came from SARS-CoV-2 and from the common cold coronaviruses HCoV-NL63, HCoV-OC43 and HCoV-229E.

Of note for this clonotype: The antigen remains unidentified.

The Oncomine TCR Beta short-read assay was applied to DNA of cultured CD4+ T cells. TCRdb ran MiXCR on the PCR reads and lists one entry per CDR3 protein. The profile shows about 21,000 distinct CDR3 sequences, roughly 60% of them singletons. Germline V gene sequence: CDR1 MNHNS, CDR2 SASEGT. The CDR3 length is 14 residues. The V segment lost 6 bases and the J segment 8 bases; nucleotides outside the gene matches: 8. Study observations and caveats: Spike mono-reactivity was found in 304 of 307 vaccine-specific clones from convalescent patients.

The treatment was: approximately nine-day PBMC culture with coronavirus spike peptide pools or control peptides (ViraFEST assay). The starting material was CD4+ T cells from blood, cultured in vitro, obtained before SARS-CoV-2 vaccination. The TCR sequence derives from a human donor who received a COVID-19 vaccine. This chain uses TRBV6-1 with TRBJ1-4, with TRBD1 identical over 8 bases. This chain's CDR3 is CASSRGTGGEKLFF. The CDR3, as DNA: TGTGCCAGCAGCAGGGGGACAGGAGGAGAAAAACTGTTTTTT.